The present T cell receptor (beta chain) was sequenced within a study of shared clonotypes between healthy human individuals. The test was conducted at deep level. Ten immunoSEQ deep assay plates were used to sequence the DNA of unsorted PBMCs. Sequenced by immunoSEQ multiplex PCR; TCRdb stores in-frame clones only, minus some. The sample holds over 400,000 clones, approximately 81% seen once. Donors had no recently reported acute infections or vaccinations and were HIV-negative. The CDR3 covers 14 residues. Between the trimmed V and J ends, which lost 5 bases and 3 bases, there was a span of 11 bases. Germline V gene sequence: CDR1 MNHEY, CDR2 SMNVEV (reference sequence).

This receptor was identified in a woman aged 40 to 49 in good health. Some clones in this sample may be carry-over from other donors' samples. The V and J genes are TRBV27 and TRBJ1-5; no clear D gene. The sample comprised PBMCs. The CDR3 protein is CASSLRRNNQPQHF. DNA for the CDR3: TGTGCCAGCAGTCTCCGACGGAACAATCAGCCCCAGCATTTT.